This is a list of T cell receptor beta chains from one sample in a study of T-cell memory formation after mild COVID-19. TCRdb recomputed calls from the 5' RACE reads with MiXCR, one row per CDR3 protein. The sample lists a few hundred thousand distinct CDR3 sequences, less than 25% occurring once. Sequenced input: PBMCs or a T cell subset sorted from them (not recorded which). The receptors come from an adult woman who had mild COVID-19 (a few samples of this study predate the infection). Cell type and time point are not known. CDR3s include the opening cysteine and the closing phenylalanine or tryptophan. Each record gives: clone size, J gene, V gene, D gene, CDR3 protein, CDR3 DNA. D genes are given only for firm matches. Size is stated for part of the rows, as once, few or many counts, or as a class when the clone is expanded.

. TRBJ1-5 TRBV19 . CASSIEARPFQPQHF TGTGCCAGTAGTATAGAAGCGAGACCGTTTCAGCCCCAGCATTTT
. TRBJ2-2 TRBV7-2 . CASSWIDTGELFF TGTGCCAGCAGCTGGATTGACACCGGGGAGCTGTTTTTT
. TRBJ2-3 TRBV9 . CASSASDRTGVDTQYF TGTGCCAGCAGCGCCAGCGACAGGACGGGCGTAGATACGCAGTATTTT
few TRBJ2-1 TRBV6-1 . CASSELRSSYNEQFF TGTGCCAGCAGTGAACTGCGGAGCTCCTACAATGAGCAGTTCTTC
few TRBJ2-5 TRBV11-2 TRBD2 CASSSLGTKETQYF TGTGCCAGCAGCTCCCTCGGGACTAAAGAGACCCAGTACTTC
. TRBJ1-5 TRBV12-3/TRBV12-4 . CASSLGARRGYNQPQHF TGTGCCAGCAGTTTAGGGGCCCGAAGGGGTTACAATCAGCCCCAGCATTTT
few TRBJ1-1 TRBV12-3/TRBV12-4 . CASSLGPRVTEAFF TGTGCCAGCAGTTTAGGGCCGAGGGTGACTGAAGCTTTCTTT
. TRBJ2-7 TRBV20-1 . CSTPIGQRLPYEQYF TGCAGTACTCCCATCGGACAGAGACTTCCCTACGAGCAGTACTTC
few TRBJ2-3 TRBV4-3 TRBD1 CASSLGRDRGTDTQYF TGCGCCAGCAGCCTCGGCCGGGACAGGGGCACAGATACGCAGTATTTT
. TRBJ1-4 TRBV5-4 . CASSLGGLSPIGKLFF TGTGCCAGCAGCTTGGGGGGACTGAGCCCCATAGGAAAACTGTTTTTT
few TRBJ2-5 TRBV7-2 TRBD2 CASSLVGPSGRFQETQYF TGTGCCAGCAGCTTAGTAGGTCCTAGCGGGAGGTTCCAAGAGACCCAGTACTTC
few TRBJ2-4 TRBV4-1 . CASSQGYMRAKNIQYF TGCGCCAGCAGCCAAGGGTATATGAGAGCCAAAAACATTCAGTACTTC
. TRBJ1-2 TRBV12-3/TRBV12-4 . CASSRLTGAYGYTF TGTGCCAGCAGCCGCCTTACAGGCGCTTATGGCTACACCTTC
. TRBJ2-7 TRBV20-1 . CSARDNERTSYEQYF TGCAGTGCTAGAGATAATGAGCGGACCTCCTACGAGCAGTACTTC
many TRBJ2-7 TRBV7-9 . CASSSGLNYEQYF TGTGCCAGCAGCTCGGGACTGAACTACGAGCAGTACTTC
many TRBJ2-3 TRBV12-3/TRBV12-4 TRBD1 CASTLDRETDTQYF TGTGCCAGCACCTTGGACAGGGAGACAGATACGCAGTATTTT
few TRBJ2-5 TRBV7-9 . CASSQGDTPETQYF TGTGCCAGCAGCCAAGGGGACACCCCGGAGACCCAGTACTTC
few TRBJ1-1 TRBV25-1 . CASMDSLNTEAFF TGTGCCAGCATGGACAGCCTGAACACTGAAGCTTTCTTT